A selection of T cell receptor beta chains follows, all from one sample in a study of identical twins. TCRdb processed the 5' RACE reads anew with MiXCR; each CDR3 protein has one entry. The data show under 500,000 distinct CDR3 sequences, approximately 14% seen once. This same sample was also part of a study on yellow fever vaccine responses in identical twins.

Sequencing used CD4+ T cells sorted from blood. The receptors come from a woman aged 18-30 years in good health. The CDR3 runs from the conserved cysteine through the conserved F or W. Fields, in order: J gene, D gene, clone size, V gene, CDR3 protein, CDR3 DNA. A D gene is named only where the DNA matches it firmly. Only part of the rows carry a size: once, few, many, or a class if the clone is expanded.

>TRBJ2-5|NA|NA|TRBV5-4
CASRHDTRKETQYF
TGTGCCAGCAGACATGACACGAGGAAAGAGACCCAGTACTTC
>TRBJ2-4|NA|many|TRBV12-3/TRBV12-4
CASSLRGAKNIQYF
TGTGCCAGCAGTTTAAGAGGAGCCAAAAACATTCAGTACTTC
>TRBJ2-3|NA|NA|TRBV24-1
CATSDLLRYEGFTDTQYF
TGTGCCACCAGTGATTTGCTTCGGTACGAGGGGTTCACAGATACGCAGTATTTT
>TRBJ1-2|TRBD1|few|TRBV6-1
CASRPPGQVGGYTF
TGTGCCAGCAGGCCACCGGGACAGGTCGGTGGCTACACCTTC
>TRBJ2-1|TRBD2|NA|TRBV7-2
CASSSEGGTSGSNKFF
TGTGCCAGCAGCTCAGAGGGGGGGACAAGCGGGAGTAATAAGTTCTTC
>TRBJ1-1|TRBD1|NA|TRBV29-1
CSGQGAREAEAFF
TGCAGCGGCCAGGGGGCCCGAGAGGCTGAAGCTTTCTTT
>TRBJ1-2|TRBD1|NA|TRBV5-1
CASSPDRGRGYTF
TGCGCCAGCAGCCCGGACAGGGGAAGGGGCTACACCTTC
>TRBJ2-7|NA|NA|TRBV28
CASSSFQGGYEQYF
TGTGCCAGCAGTAGCTTCCAGGGGGGCTACGAGCAGTACTTC
>TRBJ2-3|NA|many|TRBV6-5
CASRLVDTQYF
TGTGCCAGCAGATTAGTCGATACGCAGTATTTT
>TRBJ2-5|NA|once|TRBV2
CATRLSQTQYF
TGTGCCACCCGATTGAGCCAGACCCAGTACTTC